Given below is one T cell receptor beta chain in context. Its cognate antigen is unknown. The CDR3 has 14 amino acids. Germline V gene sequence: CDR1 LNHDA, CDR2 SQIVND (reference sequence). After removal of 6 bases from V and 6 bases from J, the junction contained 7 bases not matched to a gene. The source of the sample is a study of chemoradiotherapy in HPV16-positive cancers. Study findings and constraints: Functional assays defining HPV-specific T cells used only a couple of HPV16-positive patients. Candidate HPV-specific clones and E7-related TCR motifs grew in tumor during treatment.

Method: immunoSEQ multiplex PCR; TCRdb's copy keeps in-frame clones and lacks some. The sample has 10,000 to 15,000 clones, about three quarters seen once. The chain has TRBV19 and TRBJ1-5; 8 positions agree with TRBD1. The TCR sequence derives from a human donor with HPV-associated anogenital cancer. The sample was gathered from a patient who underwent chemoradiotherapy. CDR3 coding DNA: TGTGCCAGTAGGCCTCAGGGGGCAGGTCAGCCCCAGCATTTT. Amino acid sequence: CASRPQGAGQPQHF.